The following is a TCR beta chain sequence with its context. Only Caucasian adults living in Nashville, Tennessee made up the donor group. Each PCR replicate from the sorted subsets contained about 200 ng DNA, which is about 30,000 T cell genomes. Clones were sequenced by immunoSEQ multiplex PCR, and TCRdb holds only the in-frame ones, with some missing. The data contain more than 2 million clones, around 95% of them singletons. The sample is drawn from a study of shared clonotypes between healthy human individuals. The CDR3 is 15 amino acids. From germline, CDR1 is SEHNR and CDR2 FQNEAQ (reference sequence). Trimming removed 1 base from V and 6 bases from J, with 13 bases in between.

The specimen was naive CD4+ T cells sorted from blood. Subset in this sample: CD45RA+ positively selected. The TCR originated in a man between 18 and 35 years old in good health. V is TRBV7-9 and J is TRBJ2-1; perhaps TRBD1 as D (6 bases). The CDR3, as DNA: TGTGCCAGCAGCTTAGGGCAGGGGCCGACCAATGAGCAGTTCTTC. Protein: CASSLGQGPTNEQFF.